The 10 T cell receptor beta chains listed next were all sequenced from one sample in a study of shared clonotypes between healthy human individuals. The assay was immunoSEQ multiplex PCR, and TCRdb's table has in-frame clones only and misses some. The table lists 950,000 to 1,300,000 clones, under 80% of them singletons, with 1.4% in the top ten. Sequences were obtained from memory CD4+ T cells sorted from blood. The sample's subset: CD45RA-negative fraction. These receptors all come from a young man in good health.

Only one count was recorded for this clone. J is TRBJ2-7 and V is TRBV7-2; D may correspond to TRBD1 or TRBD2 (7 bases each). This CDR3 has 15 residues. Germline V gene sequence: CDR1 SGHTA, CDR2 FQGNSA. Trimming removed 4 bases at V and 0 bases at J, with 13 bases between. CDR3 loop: CASSSGGEGSYEQYF. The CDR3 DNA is TGTGCCAGCAGCTCAGGGGGGGAAGGCTCCTACGAGCAGTACTTC.

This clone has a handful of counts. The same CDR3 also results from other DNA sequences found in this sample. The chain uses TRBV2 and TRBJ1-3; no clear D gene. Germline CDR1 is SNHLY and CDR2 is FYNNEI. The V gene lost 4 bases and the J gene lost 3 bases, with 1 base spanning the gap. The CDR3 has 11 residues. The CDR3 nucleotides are TGTGCCAGCAGTGTTGGAAACACCATATATTTT. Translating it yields CASSVGNTIYF.

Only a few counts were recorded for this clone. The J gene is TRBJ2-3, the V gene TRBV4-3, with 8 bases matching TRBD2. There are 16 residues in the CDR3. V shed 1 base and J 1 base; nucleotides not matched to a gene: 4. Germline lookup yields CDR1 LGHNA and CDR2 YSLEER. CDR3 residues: CASSQGATSGTDTQYF. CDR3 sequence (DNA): TGCGCCAGCAGCCAAGGGGCGACTAGCGGCACAGATACGCAGTATTTT.

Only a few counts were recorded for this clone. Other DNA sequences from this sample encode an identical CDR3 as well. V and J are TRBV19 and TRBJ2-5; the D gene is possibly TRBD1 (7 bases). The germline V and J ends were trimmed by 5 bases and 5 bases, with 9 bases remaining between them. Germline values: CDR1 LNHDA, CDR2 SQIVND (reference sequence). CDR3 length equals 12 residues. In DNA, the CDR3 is TGTGCCAGTAGTCCAGGGGGGGAGACCCAGTACTTC. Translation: CASSPGGETQYF.

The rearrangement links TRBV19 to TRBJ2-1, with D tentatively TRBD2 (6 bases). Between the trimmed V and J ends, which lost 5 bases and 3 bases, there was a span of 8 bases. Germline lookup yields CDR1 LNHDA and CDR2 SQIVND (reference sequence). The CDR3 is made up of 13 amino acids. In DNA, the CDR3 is TGTGCCAGTAGTCGGGGGTTCTACAATGAGCAGTTCTTC. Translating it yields CASSRGFYNEQFF.

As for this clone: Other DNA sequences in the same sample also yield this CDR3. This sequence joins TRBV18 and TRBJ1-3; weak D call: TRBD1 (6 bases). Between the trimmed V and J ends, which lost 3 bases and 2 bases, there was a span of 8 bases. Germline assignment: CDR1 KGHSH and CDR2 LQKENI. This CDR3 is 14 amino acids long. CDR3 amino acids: CASSPQGTGNTIYF. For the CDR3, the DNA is TGTGCCAGCTCACCCCAGGGGACTGGAAACACCATATATTTT.

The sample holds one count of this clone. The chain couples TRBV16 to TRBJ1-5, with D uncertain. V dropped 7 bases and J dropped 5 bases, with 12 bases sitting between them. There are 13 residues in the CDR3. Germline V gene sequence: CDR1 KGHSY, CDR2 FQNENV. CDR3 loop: CASTPARYQPQHF. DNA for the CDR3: TGTGCCAGCACCCCTGCCCGATATCAGCCCCAGCATTTT.

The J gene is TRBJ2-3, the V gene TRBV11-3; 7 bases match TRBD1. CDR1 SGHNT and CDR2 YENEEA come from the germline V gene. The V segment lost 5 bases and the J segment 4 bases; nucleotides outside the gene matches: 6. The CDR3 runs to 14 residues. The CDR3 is CASSTRQGSDTQYF. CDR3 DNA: TGTGCCAGCAGCACACGACAGGGTTCAGATACGCAGTATTTT.

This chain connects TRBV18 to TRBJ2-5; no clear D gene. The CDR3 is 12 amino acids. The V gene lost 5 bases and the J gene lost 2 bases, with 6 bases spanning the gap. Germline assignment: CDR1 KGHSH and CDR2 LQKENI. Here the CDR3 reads CASSTRQETQYF. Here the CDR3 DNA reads TGTGCCAGCTCAACCCGGCAAGAGACCCAGTACTTC.

This CDR3 reads CASSLAAEGYNEQFF. CDR3 DNA sequence: TGCGCCAGCAGCTTGGCCGCGGAGGGGTACAATGAGCAGTTCTTC. This chain links TRBV5-1 with TRBJ2-1; D might be TRBD2 (6 bases). Trimming removed 0 bases at V and 4 bases at J, with 11 bases between. This CDR3 has 15 residues. CDR1 SGHRS and CDR2 YFSETQ come from the germline V gene.